This T cell receptor (beta chain) was recorded in a study of shared clonotypes between healthy human individuals. Germline CDR1 reads SEHNR; CDR2 reads FQNEAQ (reference sequence). CDR3 length: 13 residues. V was clipped by 7 bases and J by 10 bases, with 19 bases between them. Regarding this clone: The antigen is undetermined.

Study conclusions and caveats: Clonotype sharing levels among donors were expected to vary with sequencing depth.

Authors' analysis steps: Junction-only immunoSEQ data arrived without quality scores, meaning filtering differed. Data came from immunoSEQ multiplex PCR; TCRdb stores just in-frame clones and leaves some out. The V and J calls and clone size were taken over from that table, and D and trimming were inferred from the DNA. The table lists more than 400,000 clones, almost 97% of them singletons, with roughly 0.06% in the top ten. This clonotype originated in a woman younger than 45 in good health. Sequenced sample: naive CD4+ T cells sorted from blood. As for subset: CD45RA+ positively selected. This sequence joins TRBV7-9 and TRBJ1-2, with a possible D match to TRBD1 (6 bases). The chain's CDR3 is CASTSRWRGDYTF. CDR3 bases: TGTGCCAGCACCTCGAGATGGAGGGGGGACTACACCTTC.